The 17 T cell receptor beta chains listed next were all sequenced from one sample in a study of blood T cells in healthy people across ages (dated by TCRdb to between 2014 and 2017). Library prep was done by 5' RACE. Sequencing was performed on an Illumina HiSeq 2500. A second PCR of about 7 to 12 cycles was run with a J-beta primer mix and a sample-barcoded 5' primer. The public sequencing data were trimmed at Q25 with fastp and processed into clonotypes with MiXCR by TCRdb, which kept only in-frame beta chains. Each record represents a unique CDR3 protein, reported with the most common genes and DNA among its rows. A total of 1,500,000 or so distinct CDR3 sequences appear in this sample, approximately 60% of them only once. Over 5.5% of the sample is in the top ten clones. Sequenced material: blood. Receptor source: a man aged 18 to 35 in good health.

This clonotype was seen a handful of times. The gene calls are TRBV4-1 and TRBJ2-5; D call uncertain. Per the germline V gene, CDR1 is MGHRA and CDR2 is YSYEKL. Trimming shortened V by 0 bases and J by 5 bases, and 10 bases separated the two germline ends. The CDR3 is 14 amino acids. DNA of the CDR3: TGCGCCAGCAGCCAAGATCGGTCCGGGGAGACCCAGTACTTC. Amino acid sequence: CASSQDRSGETQYF.

The chain joins TRBV18 to TRBJ2-5; 7 bases line up with TRBD2. V shed 3 bases, J shed 5 bases, and the junction held 9 bases outside the gene matches. Per the germline V gene, CDR1 is KGHSH and CDR2 is LQKENI. The length of the CDR3 is 15 residues. This CDR3 reads CASSPRGSGDETQYF. The CDR3 region has the DNA TGTGCCAGCTCACCGCGCGGGAGTGGGGATGAGACCCAGTACTTC.

The V call is TRBV12-3 or TRBV12-4, the J call TRBJ2-2; D could derive from TRBD1 or TRBD2 (5 bases each). The CDR3 runs 16 residues. Trimming pared 2 bases from V and 3 bases from J, leaving 13 bases between. CDR3 in amino acids: CASSLNPGTYTGELFF. In DNA, the CDR3 is TGTGCCAGCAGTTTAAATCCCGGGACGTACACCGGGGAGCTGTTTTTT.

This rearrangement joins TRBV9 to TRBJ2-1; no firm D call. Trimming removed 5 bases at V and 5 bases at J, with 11 bases between. The V gene's germline CDR1 is SGDLS and CDR2 YYNGEE. The CDR3 is made up of 13 amino acids. Written as DNA, the CDR3 is TGTGCCAGCAGTCAACACCAAAACAATGAGCAGTTCTTC. Protein product: CASSQHQNNEQFF.

The CDR3: CASSQTKAIVDNEQFF. CDR3 bases: TGTGCCAGCAGTCAAACAAAGGCCATAGTAGACAATGAGCAGTTCTTC. V gene TRBV27 combines with J gene TRBJ2-1; D gene unclear. This CDR3 spans 16 amino acids. CDR1 is MNHEY and CDR2 is SMNVEV in the germline V gene (reference sequence). The V end lost 5 bases, the J end lost 5 bases, and 19 bases lay between the germline ends.

The V call is TRBV15, the J call TRBJ1-1; possibly TRBD1 for D (6 bases). This CDR3 has 15 residues. V was clipped by 0 bases and J by 4 bases, with 12 bases between them. Germline V gene sequence: CDR1 LNHNV, CDR2 YYDKDF (reference sequence). CDR3 residues: CATSRDKGGGTEAFF. DNA of the CDR3: TGTGCCACCAGCAGAGACAAGGGAGGGGGCACTGAAGCTTTCTTT.

The genes are TRBV9 and TRBJ2-2; weak D call: TRBD1 (6 bases). V gave up 4 bases and J gave up 3 bases, with 13 bases separating them. The CDR3 has 15 amino acids. The germline CDR1 and CDR2 sequences are SGDLS and YYNGEE. CDR3 DNA sequence: TGTGCCAGCAGCCCTATTGGGGGCCACACCGGGGAGCTGTTTTTT. Protein sequence: CASSPIGGHTGELFF. The entire variable domain, with the rest obtained from reference TRBV9 and TRBJ2-2, is as follows: DSGVTQTPKHLITATGQRVTLRCSPRSGDLSVYWYQQSLDQGLQFLIQYYNGEERAKGNILERFSAQQFPDLHSELNLSSLELGDSALYFCASSPIGGHTGELFFGEGSRLTVL.

The J gene is TRBJ2-5, the V gene TRBV2, with D tentatively TRBD1 (7 bases). The V gene's germline CDR1 is SNHLY and CDR2 FYNNEI. The V and J ends lost 3 bases and 5 bases respectively, with 16 bases between them. This CDR3 region has 15 residues. The CDR3 sequence: CASSEDRRGRETQYF. Written as DNA, the CDR3 is TGTGCCAGCAGTGAGGACAGGAGGGGGCGGGAGACCCAGTACTTC.

This rearrangement joins TRBV2 to TRBJ2-5, with 7 bases fitting TRBD1. Judging by the DNA end, TRBJ2-7 fits better; the J call may be wrong. Germline V lookup: CDR1 SNHLY, CDR2 FYNNEI. The CDR3 length is 12 residues. CDR3 amino acids: CASTFTGAEQYF. Written as DNA, the CDR3 is TGTGCCAGCACCTTTACAGGGGCCGAGCAGTACTTC.

The chain recombines TRBV3-1 with TRBJ2-2; D unresolved. This CDR3 is built from 17 residues. The germline gives CDR1 LGHDT, CDR2 YNNKEL (reference sequence). V was cut by 2 bases and J by 3 bases, with 16 bases left in between. This chain's CDR3 is CASSQTSINADTGELFF. The DNA for the CDR3 is TGTGCCAGCAGCCAAACGTCCATAAACGCCGACACCGGGGAGCTGTTTTTT. The full variable domain, completed using reference TRBV3-1 and TRBJ2-2, is DTAVSQTPKYLVTQMGNDKSIKCEQNLGHDTMYWYKQDSKKFLKIMFSYNNKELIINETVPNRFSPKSPDKAHLNLHINSLELGDSAVYFCASSQTSINADTGELFFGEGSRLTVL.

This CDR3 is CASSALQGRVTEAFF. CDR3 DNA sequence: TGTGCCAGCAGCGCTCTACAGGGGAGGGTCACTGAAGCTTTCTTT. The chain carries TRBV7-8 and TRBJ1-1, with 7 bases lining up with TRBD1. The length of the CDR3 is 15 residues. CDR1 is SGHVS, CDR2 FQNEAQ, per germline. V lost 5 bases to trimming and J lost 4 bases; unmatched junction nucleotides: 10.

The chain combines TRBV5-1 with TRBJ2-7, with D possibly matching TRBD2 (5 bases). This CDR3 is 13 amino acids long. Trimming cost V 3 bases and J 6 bases, with 13 bases left between them. Germline CDR1 is SGHRS and CDR2 is YFSETQ. The CDR3 DNA reads TGCGCCAGCAGCTCGGCAGGACTCGCCGAGCAGTACTTC. It is translated as CASSSAGLAEQYF.

The V gene is TRBV5-1, the J gene TRBJ1-4, with 8 bases fitting TRBD1. CDR3 length: 14 amino acids. Germline V gene sequence: CDR1 SGHRS, CDR2 YFSETQ. V was clipped by 4 bases and J by 6 bases; unmatched bases: 5. Here the CDR3 DNA reads TGCGCCAGCAGCGACGGACAGGGAGATGAAAAACTGTTTTTT. Amino acid sequence: CASSDGQGDEKLFF.

V usage is TRBV6-6 and J usage is TRBJ2-7; TRBD2 aligns across 9 bases. The J call may be faulty, since TRBJ2-5 better matches the DNA end. The CDR3 loop spans 16 amino acids. Germline CDR1 and CDR2: MNHNY and SVGAGI (reference sequence). DNA of the CDR3: TGTGCCAGCAGTCCACGTCTGCGGGGGGGCCTTGAGACCCAGTACTTC. Encoded protein: CASSPRLRGGLETQYF.

This chain uses TRBV20-1 with TRBJ2-5, with 7 positions matching TRBD1. TRBJ2-7 matches the DNA end more closely, so the J call is doubtful. CDR1 and CDR2 (germline): DFQATT, SNEGSKA (reference sequence). The CDR3 has 15 amino acids. The CDR3 reads CSARDAGDSYYEQYF. CDR3 nucleotide sequence: TGCAGTGCTAGAGATGCTGGGGACAGCTATTACGAGCAGTACTTC.

V usage is TRBV5-4 and J usage is TRBJ1-2; D may be TRBD1 (6 bases). There are 13 residues in the CDR3. Deletions cut 5 bases from V and 7 bases from J, with 15 bases between. CDR1 and CDR2 (germline): SGHNT, YYREEE (reference sequence). CDR3 residues: CASRRGGAIGYTF. CDR3 nucleotide sequence: TGTGCCAGCAGGAGGGGGGGCGCAATTGGCTACACCTTC.

With regard to this clonotype: A much larger clone lies one base from this, so it may be a read error. This chain connects TRBV6-2 or TRBV6-3 to TRBJ2-3; tentatively, D is TRBD2 (7 bases). The V end lost 8 bases, the J end lost 2 bases, and 8 bases lay between the germline ends. The CDR3 consists of 12 residues. The germline gives CDR1 MNHEY, CDR2 SVGEGT. CDR3 amino acids: CASGGATDTQYF. The CDR3 bases are TGTGCCAGCGGGGGGGCCACAGATACGCAGTATTTT.